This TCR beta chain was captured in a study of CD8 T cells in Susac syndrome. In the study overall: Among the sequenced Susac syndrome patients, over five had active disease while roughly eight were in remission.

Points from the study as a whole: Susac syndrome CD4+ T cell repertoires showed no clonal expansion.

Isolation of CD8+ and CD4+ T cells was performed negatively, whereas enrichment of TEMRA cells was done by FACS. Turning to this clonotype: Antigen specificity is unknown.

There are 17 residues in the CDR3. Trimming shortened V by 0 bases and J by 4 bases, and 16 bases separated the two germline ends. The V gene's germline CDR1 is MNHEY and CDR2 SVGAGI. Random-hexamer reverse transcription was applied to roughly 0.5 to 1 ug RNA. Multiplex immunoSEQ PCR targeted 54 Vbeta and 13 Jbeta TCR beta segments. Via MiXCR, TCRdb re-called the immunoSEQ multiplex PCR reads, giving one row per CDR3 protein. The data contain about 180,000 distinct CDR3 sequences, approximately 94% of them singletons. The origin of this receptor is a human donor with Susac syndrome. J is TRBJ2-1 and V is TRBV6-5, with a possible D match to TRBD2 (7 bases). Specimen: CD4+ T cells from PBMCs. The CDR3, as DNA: TGTGCCAGCAGTTACTCGCCGAGGGGGGGGATTTACAATGAGCAGTTCTTC. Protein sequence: CASSYSPRGGIYNEQFF.